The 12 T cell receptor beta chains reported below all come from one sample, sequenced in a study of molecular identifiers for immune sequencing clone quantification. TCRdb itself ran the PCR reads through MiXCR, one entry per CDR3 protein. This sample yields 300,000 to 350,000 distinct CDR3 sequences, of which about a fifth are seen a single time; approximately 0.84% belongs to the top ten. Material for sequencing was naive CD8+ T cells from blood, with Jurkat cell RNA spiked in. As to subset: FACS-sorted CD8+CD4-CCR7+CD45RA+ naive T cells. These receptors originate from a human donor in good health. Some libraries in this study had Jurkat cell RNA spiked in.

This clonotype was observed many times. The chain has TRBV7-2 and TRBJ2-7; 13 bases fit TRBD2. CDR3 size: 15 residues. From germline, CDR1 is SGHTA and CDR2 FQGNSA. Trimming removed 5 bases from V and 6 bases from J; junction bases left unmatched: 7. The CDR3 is CASSVLAGGTFEQYF. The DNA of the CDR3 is TGTGCCAGCAGCGTACTAGCGGGAGGGACCTTCGAGCAGTACTTC.

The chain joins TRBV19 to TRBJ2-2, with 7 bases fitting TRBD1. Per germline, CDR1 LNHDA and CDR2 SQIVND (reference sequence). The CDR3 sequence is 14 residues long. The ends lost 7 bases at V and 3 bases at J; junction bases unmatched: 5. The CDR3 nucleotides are TGTGCCAGTATACAGGGGCTCGACACCGGGGAGCTGTTTTTT. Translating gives CASIQGLDTGELFF.

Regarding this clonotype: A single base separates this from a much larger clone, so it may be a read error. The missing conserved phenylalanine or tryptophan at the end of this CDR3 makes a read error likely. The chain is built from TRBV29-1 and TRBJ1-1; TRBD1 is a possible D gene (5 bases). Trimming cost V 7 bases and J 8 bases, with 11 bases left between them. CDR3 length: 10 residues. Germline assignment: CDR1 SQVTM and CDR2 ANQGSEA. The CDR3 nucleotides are TGCAGCGGTGCGTGGACAGAAGCTTTCTCT. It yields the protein CSGAWTEAFS.

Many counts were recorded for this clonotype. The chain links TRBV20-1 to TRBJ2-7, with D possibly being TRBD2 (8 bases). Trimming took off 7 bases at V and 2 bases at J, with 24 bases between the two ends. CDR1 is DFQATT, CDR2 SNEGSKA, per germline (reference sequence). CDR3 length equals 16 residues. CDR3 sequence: CSVIRDRSGSTYEQYF. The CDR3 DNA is TGCAGTGTTATCCGGGACAGAAGCGGGAGTACCTACGAGCAGTACTTC.

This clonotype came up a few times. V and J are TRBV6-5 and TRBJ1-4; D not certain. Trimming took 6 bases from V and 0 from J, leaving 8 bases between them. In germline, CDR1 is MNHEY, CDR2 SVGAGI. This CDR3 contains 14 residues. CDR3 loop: CASSPAATNEKLFF. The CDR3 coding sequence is TGTGCCAGCAGCCCAGCAGCAACTAATGAAAAACTGTTTTTT.

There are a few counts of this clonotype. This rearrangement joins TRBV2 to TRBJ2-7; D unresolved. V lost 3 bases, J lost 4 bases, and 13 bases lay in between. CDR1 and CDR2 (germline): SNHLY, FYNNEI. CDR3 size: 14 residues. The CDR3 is CASSETGPAYEQYF. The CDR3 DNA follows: TGTGCCAGCAGTGAGACGGGTCCCGCTTACGAGCAGTACTTC.

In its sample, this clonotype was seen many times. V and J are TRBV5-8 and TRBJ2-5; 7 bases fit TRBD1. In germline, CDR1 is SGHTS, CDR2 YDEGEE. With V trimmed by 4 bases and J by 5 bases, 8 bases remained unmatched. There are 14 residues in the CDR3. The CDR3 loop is CASSRNRGWETQYF. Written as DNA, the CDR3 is TGTGCCAGCAGCCGCAACAGGGGCTGGGAGACCCAGTACTTC.

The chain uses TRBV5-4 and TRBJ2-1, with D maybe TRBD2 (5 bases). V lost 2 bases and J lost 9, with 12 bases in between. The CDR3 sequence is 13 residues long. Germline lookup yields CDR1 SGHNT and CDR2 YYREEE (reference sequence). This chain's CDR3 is CASSFGGSGEQFF. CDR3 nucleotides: TGTGCCAGCAGCTTCGGTGGGAGTGGTGAGCAGTTCTTC.

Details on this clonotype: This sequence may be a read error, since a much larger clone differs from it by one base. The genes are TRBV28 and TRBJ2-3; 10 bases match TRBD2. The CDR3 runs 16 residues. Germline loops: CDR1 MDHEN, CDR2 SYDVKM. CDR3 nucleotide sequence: TGTGGCAGCAGTCCTCGGTGGCTAGCGGGAGAAGATACGCAGTATTTT. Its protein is CGSSPRWLAGEDTQYF.

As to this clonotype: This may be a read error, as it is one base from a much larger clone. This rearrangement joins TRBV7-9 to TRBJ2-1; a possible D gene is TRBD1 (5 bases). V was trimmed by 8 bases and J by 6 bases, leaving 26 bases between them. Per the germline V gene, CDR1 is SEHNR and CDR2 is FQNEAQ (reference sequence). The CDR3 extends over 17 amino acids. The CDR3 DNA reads TGTGCCAGCGGCCTGCCTAGGTACGGACAAGACCCCAATGAGCAGTTCTTC. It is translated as CASGLPRYGQDPNEQFF.

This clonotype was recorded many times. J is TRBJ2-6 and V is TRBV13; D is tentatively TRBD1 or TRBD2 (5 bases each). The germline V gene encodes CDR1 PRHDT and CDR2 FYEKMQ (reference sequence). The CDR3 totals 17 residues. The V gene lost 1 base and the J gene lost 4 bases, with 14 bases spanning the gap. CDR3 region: CASSLAVGADGANVLTF. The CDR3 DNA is TGTGCCAGCAGCTTAGCGGTCGGGGCGGACGGGGCCAACGTCCTGACTTTC.

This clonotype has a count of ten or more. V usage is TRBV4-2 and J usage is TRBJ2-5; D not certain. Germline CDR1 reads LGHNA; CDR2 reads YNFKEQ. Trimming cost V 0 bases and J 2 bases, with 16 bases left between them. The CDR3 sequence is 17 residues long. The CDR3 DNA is TGTGCCAGCAGCCAAGAAGTGGTCAGAGACCTACAAGAGACCCAGTACTTC. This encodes CASSQEVVRDLQETQYF.